A single sample is the source of the 5 T cell receptor beta chains below, sequenced in a study of blood T cell repertoires in COVID-19. Repertoires were generated with immunoSEQ multiplex PCR, while TCRdb's copy carries only in-frame clones and drops some. This repertoire shows under 300,000 clones, 70% to 90% found once; its top ten account for about 11%. Sequenced material: peripheral blood. These receptors were collected from a woman in her 70s with acute or convalescent COVID-19.

J is TRBJ1-6 and V is TRBV3-1 (or the pseudogene TRBV3-2); 9 bases match TRBD1. Germline trimming cut 3 bases from V and 7 bases from J; bases unmatched to any gene: 1. The CDR3 contains 14 residues. The V gene's germline CDR1 is LGHDT and CDR2 YNNKEL (reference sequence). CDR3 amino acids: CASSHDRGNSPLHF. As DNA, the CDR3 is TGTGCCAGCAGCCACGACAGGGGGAATTCACCCCTCCACTTT.

The V gene is TRBV3-1 (or the pseudogene TRBV3-2), the J gene TRBJ1-3, with 8 bases matching TRBD1. Germline V lookup: CDR1 LGHDT, CDR2 YNNKEL (reference sequence). CDR3 length equals 13 residues. Germline trimming cut 8 bases from V and 4 bases from J; bases unmatched to any gene: 4. CDR3: CASGQGPGNTIYF. CDR3 DNA: TGTGCCAGCGGACAGGGTCCGGGAAACACCATATATTTT.

The rearrangement uses TRBV7-6 and TRBJ2-1; 9 positions match TRBD2. After removal of 4 bases from V and 2 bases from J, the junction contained 3 bases not matched to a gene. This CDR3 is built from 15 residues. Germline CDR1 and CDR2: SGHVS and FNYEAQ. The CDR3 DNA is TGTGCCAGCAGCTCGAGCGGGGGGACCTACAATGAGCAGTTCTTC. Encoded protein: CASSSSGGTYNEQFF. The whole variable domain, remainder taken from reference TRBV7-6 and TRBJ2-1, is GAGVSQSPRYKVTKRGQDVALRCDPISGHVSLYWYRQALGQGPEFLTYFNYEAQQDKSGLPNDRFSAERPEGSISTLTIQRTEQRDSAMYRCASSSSGGTYNEQFFGPGTRLTVL.

The DNA for the CDR3 is TGCGCCAGCAGCCCCGGAGGAGCCCTCCTGTTAGATACGCAGTATTTT. This translates into CASSPGGALLLDTQYF. This chain uses TRBV5-1 with TRBJ2-3; perhaps TRBD2 as D (5 bases). The CDR3 is 16 residues long. From germline, CDR1 is SGHRS and CDR2 YFSETQ. Trimming pared 4 bases from V and 5 bases from J, leaving 20 bases between.

This clone has only one observation. V and J are TRBV10-3 and TRBJ2-2, with 7 bases aligning to TRBD1. The CDR3 loop spans 15 amino acids. The germline V gene encodes CDR1 ENHRY and CDR2 SYGVKD. The J segment lost 6 bases and the V segment lost 0 bases, leaving 4 bases of the junction unmatched. The CDR3 here is CAISESTGHPGELFF. The CDR3 DNA is TGTGCCATCAGTGAGTCGACAGGGCACCCCGGGGAGCTGTTTTTT.